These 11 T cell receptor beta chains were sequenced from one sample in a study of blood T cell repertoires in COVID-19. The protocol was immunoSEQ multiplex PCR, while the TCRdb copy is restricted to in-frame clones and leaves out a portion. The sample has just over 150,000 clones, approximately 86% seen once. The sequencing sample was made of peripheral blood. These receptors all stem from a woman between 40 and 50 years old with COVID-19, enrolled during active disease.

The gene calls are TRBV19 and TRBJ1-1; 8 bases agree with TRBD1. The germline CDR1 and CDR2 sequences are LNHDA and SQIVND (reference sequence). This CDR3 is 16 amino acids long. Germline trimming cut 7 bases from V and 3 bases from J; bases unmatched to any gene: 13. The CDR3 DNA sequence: TGTGCCAGTACTACAGGGGGGGGGACCAGGGACACTGAAGCTTTCTTT. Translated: CASTTGGGTRDTEAFF.

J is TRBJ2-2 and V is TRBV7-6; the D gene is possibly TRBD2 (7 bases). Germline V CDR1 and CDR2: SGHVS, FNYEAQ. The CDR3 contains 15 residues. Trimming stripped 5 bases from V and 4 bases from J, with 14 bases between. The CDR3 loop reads CASSLGGGPTGELFF. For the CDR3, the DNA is TGTGCCAGCAGCCTTGGGGGGGGCCCCACCGGGGAGCTGTTTTTT.

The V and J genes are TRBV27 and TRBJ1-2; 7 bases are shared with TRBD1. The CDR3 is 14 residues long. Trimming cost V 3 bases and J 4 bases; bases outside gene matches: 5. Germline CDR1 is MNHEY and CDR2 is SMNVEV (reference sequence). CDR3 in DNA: TGTGCCAGCAGTTTTTCGACAGGGTTCTATGGCTACACCTTC. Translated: CASSFSTGFYGYTF.

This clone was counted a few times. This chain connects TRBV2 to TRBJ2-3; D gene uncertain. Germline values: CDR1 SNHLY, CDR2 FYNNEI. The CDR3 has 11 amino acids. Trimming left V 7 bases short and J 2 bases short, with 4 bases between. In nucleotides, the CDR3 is TGTGCCAGCACAAACACAGATACGCAGTATTTT. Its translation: CASTNTDTQYF.

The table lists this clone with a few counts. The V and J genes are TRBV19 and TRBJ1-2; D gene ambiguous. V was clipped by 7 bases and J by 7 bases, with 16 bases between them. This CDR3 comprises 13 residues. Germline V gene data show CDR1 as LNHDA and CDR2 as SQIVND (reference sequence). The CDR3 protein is CASTSRVRGGYTF. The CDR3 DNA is TGTGCCAGTACCAGCCGGGTTCGCGGTGGCTACACCTTC.

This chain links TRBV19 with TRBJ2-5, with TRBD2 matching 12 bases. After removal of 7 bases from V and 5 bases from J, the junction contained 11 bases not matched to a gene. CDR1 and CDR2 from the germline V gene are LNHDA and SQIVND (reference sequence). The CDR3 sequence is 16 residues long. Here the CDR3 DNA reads TGTGCCAGTATGGAGACTAGCGGGAGTGACCGGGAGACCCAGTACTTC. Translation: CASMETSGSDRETQYF.

The CDR3 is CATSRDRGDYGYTF. DNA of the CDR3: TGTGCCACCAGCAGGGACAGGGGGGACTATGGCTACACCTTC. The chain combines TRBV15 with TRBJ1-2; 10 nucleotides agree with TRBD1. CDR1 LNHNV and CDR2 YYDKDF come from the germline V gene (reference sequence). Trimming cost V 3 bases and J 3 bases; bases outside gene matches: 1. This CDR3 has 14 amino acids.

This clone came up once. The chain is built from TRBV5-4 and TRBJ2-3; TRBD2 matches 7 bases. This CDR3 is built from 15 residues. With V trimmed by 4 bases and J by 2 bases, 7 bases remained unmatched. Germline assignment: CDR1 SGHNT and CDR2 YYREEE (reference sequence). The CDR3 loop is CASSRWGGTTDTQYF. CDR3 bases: TGTGCCAGCAGCCGTTGGGGGGGGACCACAGATACGCAGTATTTT.

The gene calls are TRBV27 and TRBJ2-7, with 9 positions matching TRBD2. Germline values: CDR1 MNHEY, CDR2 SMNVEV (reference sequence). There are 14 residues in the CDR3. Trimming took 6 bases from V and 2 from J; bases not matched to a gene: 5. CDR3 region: CASRLAGEPYEQYF. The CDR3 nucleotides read TGTGCCAGCAGATTAGCGGGGGAACCCTACGAGCAGTACTTC.

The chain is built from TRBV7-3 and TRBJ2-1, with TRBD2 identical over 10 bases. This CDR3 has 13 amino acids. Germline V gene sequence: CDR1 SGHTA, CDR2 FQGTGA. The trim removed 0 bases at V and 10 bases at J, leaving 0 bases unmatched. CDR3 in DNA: TGTGCCAGCAGCTTAACGGGACTAGCGGAGCAGTTCTTC. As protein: CASSLTGLAEQFF.

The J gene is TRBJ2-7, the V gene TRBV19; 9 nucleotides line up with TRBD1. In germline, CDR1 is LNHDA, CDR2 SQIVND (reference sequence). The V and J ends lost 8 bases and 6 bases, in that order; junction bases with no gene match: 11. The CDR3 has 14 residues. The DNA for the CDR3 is TGTGCCAGTGAACTCGGGACAGGGTTCGGCGAGCAGTACTTC. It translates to CASELGTGFGEQYF. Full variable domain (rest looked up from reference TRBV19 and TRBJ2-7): DGGITQSPKYLFRKEGQNVTLSCEQNLNHDAMYWYRQDPGQGLRLIYYSQIVNDFQKGDIAEGYSVSREKKESFPLTVTSAQKNPTAFYLCASELGTGFGEQYFGPGTRLTVT.